There are a few counts of the clone carrying this T cell receptor beta chain. The data originate from a study of T-cell memory formation after mild COVID-19. TCRdb processed the 5' RACE reads anew with MiXCR; each CDR3 protein has one entry. The sample has about 130,000 distinct CDR3 sequences, more than 15% seen once; the top ten hold roughly 5.2%. The CDR3 totals 13 residues. Per the germline V gene, CDR1 is SEHNR and CDR2 is FQNEAQ (reference sequence). Trimming took 2 bases from V and 3 from J, leaving 7 bases between them. The clonotype comes from a man aged 18 to 29 who had mild COVID-19 (a few samples of this study predate the infection). Cell type and time point are not known. Sequenced input: PBMCs or a T cell subset sorted from them (not recorded which). The chain uses TRBV7-9 and TRBJ1-1; D is unresolved. CDR3 sequence reads: CASSLMGDTEAFF. CDR3 DNA: TGTGCCAGCAGCTTAATGGGAGACACTGAAGCTTTCTTT.